This TCR beta chain was recorded in a study of T cells in Graves' hyperthyroidism and ophthalmopathy. About the study: Once the initial diagnosis was made, peripheral blood was obtained before any treatment.

General study results and limits: Most thyroid clonotypes expanded above 0.001 were also detected in blood.

J lost 1 base, V lost 4 bases, and 11 bases had no gene match. The CDR3 has 17 residues. CDR1 is SGHRS, CDR2 YFSETQ, per germline. For the diagnoses, clinical symptoms, serum thyroxine and TRAb, thyroid ultrasound and orbital computed tomography were used. This clonotype turned up a few times. Its matching antigen is unknown. The investigators amplified TCR beta CDR3 regions from RNA transcripts. The HTBI set primed first-round TCR CDR3 RT-PCR. TCRdb independently ran MiXCR on the multiplex PCR reads; one entry per CDR3 protein. The data show around 450,000 distinct CDR3 sequences, around 16% seen once.

The V call is TRBV5-1, the J call TRBJ2-5; 9 bases agree with TRBD2. This clonotype originated in a woman younger than 35 with Graves' hyperthyroidism. Material: blood. This CDR3 is CASSPSPLAGTQETQYF. The CDR3 DNA reads TGCGCCAGCAGCCCCTCTCCCCTAGCGGGAACCCAAGAGACCCAGTACTTC. Looking up the rest from reference TRBV5-1 and TRBJ2-5 gives the full variable domain: KAGVTQTPRYLIKTRGQQVTLSCSPISGHRSVSWYQQTPGQGLQFLFEYFSETQRNKGNFPGRFSGRQFSNSRSEMNVSTLELGDSALYLCASSPSPLAGTQETQYFGPGTRLLVL.